In terms of frequency, the clone carrying this TCR beta chain is medium-sized (0.01 to 0.1%). This entry is derived from a study of T cell clusters in autoimmune cytopenias. TRB rearrangements were amplified by touch-down multiplex PCR with mixed TRB-A/B primers. After re-calling the multiplex PCR reads, TCRdb lists one entry per CDR3 protein, DNA absent. The sample data list approximately 14,000 distinct CDR3 sequences. Roughly 38,000 genome equivalents of blood DNA were amplified for TRB. This CDR3 is 13 amino acids long. Germline CDR1 is SEHNR and CDR2 is FQNEAQ (reference sequence). The rearrangement links TRBV7-9 to TRBJ2-1. Input material: peripheral blood. This clonotype was sampled from a human donor with an autoimmune cytopenia or autoimmune hepatitis (not recorded which). The CDR3 here is CASERVMGREQFF.